The 13 T cell receptor beta chains below all came from one sample that was sequenced in a study of blood T cells in healthy people across ages. Through a sample-barcoded 5' primer and a J-beta primer mix, a second PCR was run for 7 to 11 cycles. TCRdb independently ran MiXCR on the 5' RACE reads; one entry per CDR3 protein. The sample records around 1,500,000 distinct CDR3 sequences, 28% being singletons. Sequenced sample: blood. These receptors were collected from a woman aged 25 to 39 in good health.

Comment on this clonotype: A much larger clone is a single base away; this may be a read error. The chain uses TRBV6-5 and TRBJ1-2, with 7 bases aligning to TRBD1. Germline CDR1 reads MNHEY; CDR2 reads SVGAGI. With 2 bases clipped from V and 1 base from J, the junction kept 1 base outside the gene matches. This CDR3 is built from 14 residues. Here the CDR3 reads CASSYRQGNYGYTF. As DNA, the CDR3 is TGTGCCAGCAGTTACCGACAGGGTAACTATGGCTACACCTTC.

The chain employs TRBV12-3 or TRBV12-4 and TRBJ2-5; no definite D call. The CDR3 covers 12 residues. Trimming removed 3 bases at V and 7 bases at J, with 9 bases between. CDR3 residues: CASSFQSGTQYF. CDR3 in DNA: TGTGCCAGCAGTTTTCAGTCCGGGACCCAGTACTTC.

CDR3 sequence: CASKGEQSYGYTF. CDR3 nucleotide sequence: TGTGCCAGCAAGGGTGAACAGAGCTATGGCTACACCTTC. The chain combines TRBV3-1 with TRBJ1-2; D gene ambiguous. Trimming pared 7 bases from V and 4 bases from J, leaving 13 bases between. Germline CDR1 reads LGHDT; CDR2 reads YNNKEL (reference sequence). This CDR3 region has 13 residues.

The chain recombines TRBV27 with TRBJ2-7, with TRBD1 matching 11 bases. This CDR3 has 14 residues. Germline V gene sequence: CDR1 MNHEY, CDR2 SMNVEV (reference sequence). Losses at the gene ends were 5 bases for V and 6 bases for J; bases not matched to a gene: 6. Here the CDR3 reads CASSAGQGVFEQYF. As DNA, the CDR3 is TGTGCCAGCAGTGCGGGACAGGGGGTCTTCGAGCAGTACTTC.

This clonotype has more than one count but fewer than ten. The J gene is TRBJ2-7, the V gene TRBV7-9; 7 nucleotides align to TRBD1. Germline values: CDR1 SEHNR, CDR2 FQNEAQ (reference sequence). The CDR3 covers 15 residues. After removal of 5 bases from V and 0 bases from J, the junction contained 7 bases not matched to a gene. The DNA of the CDR3 is TGTGCCAGCAGCAAACCGGACAGGAGCTCCTACGAGCAGTACTTC. It specifies CASSKPDRSSYEQYF.

The genes are TRBV14 and TRBJ1-2, with D possibly TRBD1 on 5 matching bases. V was shortened by 0 bases and J by 8 bases, with 16 bases between the two germline ends. Germline V gives CDR1 SGHDN, CDR2 FVKESK. The CDR3 spans 15 residues. DNA for the CDR3: TGTGCCAGCAGCCAAGATTCGGGACCGGGCCCGGGCTACACCTTC. The encoded protein is CASSQDSGPGPGYTF.

This clonotype occurred a few times. This rearrangement joins TRBV5-1 to TRBJ2-5, with 10 bases aligning to TRBD1. The CDR3 runs to 15 residues. J was trimmed by 3 bases and V by 0 bases; bases with no gene match: 2. From germline, CDR1 is SGHRS and CDR2 YFSETQ. The CDR3 nucleotides are TGCGCCAGCAGCTTGGAGGGGACAGGGGAAGAGACCCAGTACTTC. Translating gives CASSLEGTGEETQYF.

This clonotype has a handful of counts. The rearrangement uses TRBV9 and TRBJ2-1; 8 positions match TRBD1. V lost 4 bases to trimming and J lost 7 bases; unmatched junction nucleotides: 22. Germline V gene data show CDR1 as SGDLS and CDR2 as YYNGEE. The CDR3 runs to 19 residues. The CDR3 loop reads CASSSRGETGATLRNEQFF. The CDR3 bases are TGTGCCAGCAGCTCGAGAGGTGAGACAGGGGCTACTCTCCGGAATGAGCAGTTCTTC.

Note on this clonotype: The junction shows a germline mismatch at one end, possibly a read error. V is TRBV5-5 and J is TRBJ2-7, with D hard to call. The CDR3 loop spans 14 amino acids. Germline loops: CDR1 SGHKS, CDR2 YYEKEE (reference sequence). The chain's CDR3 is CAISLGSLTYEQYF. The CDR3, as DNA: TGTGCCATCAGCTTGGGCAGCCTAACCTACGAGCAGTACTTC.

Ten or more counts support this clonotype. This rearrangement joins TRBV6-1 to TRBJ2-1; a possible D gene is TRBD2 (5 bases). The CDR3 extends over 13 amino acids. V was clipped by 7 bases and J by 3 bases, with 10 bases between them. Germline CDR1 and CDR2: MNHNS and SASEGT. The CDR3 nucleotides are TGTGCCAGCAAATTAGCGTACTACAATGAGCAGTTCTTC. It translates to CASKLAYYNEQFF.

Here the CDR3 reads CASSLNGGGQETQYF. The CDR3 coding sequence is TGTGCCAGCAGCTTGAACGGGGGGGGACAAGAGACCCAGTACTTC. V gene TRBV7-6 combines with J gene TRBJ2-5, with 8 bases fitting TRBD2. V lost 3 bases to trimming and J lost 2 bases; unmatched junction nucleotides: 5. This CDR3 has 15 amino acids. Germline CDR1 and CDR2: SGHVS and FNYEAQ.

The rearrangement joins TRBV7-9 to TRBJ2-1, with 7 bases identical to TRBD1. The germline gives CDR1 SEHNR, CDR2 FQNEAQ (reference sequence). CDR3 size: 17 residues. Trimming removed 2 bases from V and 9 bases from J; junction bases left unmatched: 16. In nucleotides, the CDR3 is TGTGCCAGCAGCTTACCCACCCGGGACAGTGGGGTGGGTGAGCAGTTCTTC. Its translation: CASSLPTRDSGVGEQFF.

The table lists this clonotype with a few counts. The chain recombines TRBV5-1 with TRBJ2-7; unclear D gene. V lost 0 bases and J lost 6, with 7 bases in between. The CDR3 sequence is 12 residues long. Germline loops: CDR1 SGHRS, CDR2 YFSETQ. This CDR3 reads CASSLGVFEQYF. The DNA for the CDR3 is TGCGCCAGCAGCTTGGGCGTGTTCGAGCAGTACTTC.